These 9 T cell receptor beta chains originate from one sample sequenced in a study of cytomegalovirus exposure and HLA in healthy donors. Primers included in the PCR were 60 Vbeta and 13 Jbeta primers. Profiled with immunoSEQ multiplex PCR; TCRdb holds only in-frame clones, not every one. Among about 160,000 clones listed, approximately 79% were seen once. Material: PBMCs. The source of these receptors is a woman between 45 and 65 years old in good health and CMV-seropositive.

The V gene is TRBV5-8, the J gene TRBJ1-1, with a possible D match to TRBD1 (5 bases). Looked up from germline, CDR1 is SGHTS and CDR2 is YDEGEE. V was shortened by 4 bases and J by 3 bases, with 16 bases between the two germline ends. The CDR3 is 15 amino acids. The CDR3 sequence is CASSARAGGDTEAFF. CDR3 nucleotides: TGTGCCAGCAGCGCGCGGGCGGGGGGGGACACTGAAGCTTTCTTT.

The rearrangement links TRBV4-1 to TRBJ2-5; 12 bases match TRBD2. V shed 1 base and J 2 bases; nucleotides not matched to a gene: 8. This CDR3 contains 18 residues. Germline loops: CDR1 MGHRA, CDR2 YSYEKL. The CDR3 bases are TGCGCCAGCAGCCAAGGGACCGGGACTAGCGGGCTGCAAGAGACCCAGTACTTC. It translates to CASSQGTGTSGLQETQYF.

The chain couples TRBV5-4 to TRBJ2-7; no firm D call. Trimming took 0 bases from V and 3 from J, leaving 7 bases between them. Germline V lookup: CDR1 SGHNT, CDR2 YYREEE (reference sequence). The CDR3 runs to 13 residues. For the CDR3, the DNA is TGTGCCAGCAGCTTGGCCGGAGTCTACGAGCAGTACTTC. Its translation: CASSLAGVYEQYF.

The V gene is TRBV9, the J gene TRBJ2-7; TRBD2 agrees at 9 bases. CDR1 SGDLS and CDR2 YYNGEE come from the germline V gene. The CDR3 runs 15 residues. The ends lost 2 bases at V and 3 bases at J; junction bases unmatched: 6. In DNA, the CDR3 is TGTGCCAGCAGCGTGGAAGCGGGGGGATTCTACGAGCAGTACTTC. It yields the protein CASSVEAGGFYEQYF. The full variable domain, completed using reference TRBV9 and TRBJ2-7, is DSGVTQTPKHLITATGQRVTLRCSPRSGDLSVYWYQQSLDQGLQFLIQYYNGEERAKGNILERFSAQQFPDLHSELNLSSLELGDSALYFCASSVEAGGFYEQYFGPGTRLTVT.

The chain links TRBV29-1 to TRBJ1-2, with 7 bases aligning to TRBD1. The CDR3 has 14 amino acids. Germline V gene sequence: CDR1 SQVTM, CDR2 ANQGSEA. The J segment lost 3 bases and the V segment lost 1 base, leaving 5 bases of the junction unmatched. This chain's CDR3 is CSVEGGQDHYGYTF. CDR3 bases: TGCAGCGTTGAAGGAGGACAGGATCACTATGGCTACACCTTC.

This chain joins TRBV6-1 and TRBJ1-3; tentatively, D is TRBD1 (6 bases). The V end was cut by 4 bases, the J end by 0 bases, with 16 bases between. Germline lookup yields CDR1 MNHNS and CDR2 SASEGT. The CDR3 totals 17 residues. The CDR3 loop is CASSARGLIFSGNTIYF. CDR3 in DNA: TGTGCCAGCAGTGCGAGGGGGTTAATATTCTCTGGAAACACCATATATTTT.

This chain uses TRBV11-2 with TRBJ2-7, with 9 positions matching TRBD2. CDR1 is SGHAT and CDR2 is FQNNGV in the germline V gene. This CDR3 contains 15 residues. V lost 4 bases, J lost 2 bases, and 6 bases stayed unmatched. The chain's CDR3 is CASSSRREGPYEQYF. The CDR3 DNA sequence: TGTGCCAGCAGCTCAAGGCGGGAGGGCCCCTACGAGCAGTACTTC.

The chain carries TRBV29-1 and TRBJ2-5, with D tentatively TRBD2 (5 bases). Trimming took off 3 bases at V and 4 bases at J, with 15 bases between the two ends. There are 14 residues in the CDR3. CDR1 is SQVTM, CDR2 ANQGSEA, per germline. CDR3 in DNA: TGCAGCGTTGAGGACTCTCGAGGTCGAGAGACCCAGTACTTC. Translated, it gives CSVEDSRGRETQYF.

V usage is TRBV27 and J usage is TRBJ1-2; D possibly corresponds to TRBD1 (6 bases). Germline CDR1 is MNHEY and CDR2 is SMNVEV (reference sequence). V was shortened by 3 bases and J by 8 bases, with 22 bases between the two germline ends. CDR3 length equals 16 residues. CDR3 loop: CASSFGQGQGYGGYTF. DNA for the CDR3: TGTGCCAGCAGTTTCGGGCAGGGCCAGGGGTACGGAGGCTACACCTTC.